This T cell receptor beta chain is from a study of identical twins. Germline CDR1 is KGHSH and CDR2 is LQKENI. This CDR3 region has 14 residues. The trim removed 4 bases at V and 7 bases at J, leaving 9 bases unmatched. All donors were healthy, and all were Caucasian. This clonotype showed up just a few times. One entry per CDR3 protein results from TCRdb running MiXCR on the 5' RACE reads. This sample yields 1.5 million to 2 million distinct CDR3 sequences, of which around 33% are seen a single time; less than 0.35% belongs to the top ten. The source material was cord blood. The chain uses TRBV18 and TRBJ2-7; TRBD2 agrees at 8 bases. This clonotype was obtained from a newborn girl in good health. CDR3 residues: CASSLGLAQGEQYF. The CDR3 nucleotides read TGTGCCAGCTCACTTGGACTAGCTCAGGGTGAGCAGTACTTC. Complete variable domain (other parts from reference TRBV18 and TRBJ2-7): NAGVMQNPRHLVRRRGQEARLRCSPMKGHSHVYWYRQLPEEGLKFMVYLQKENIIDESGMPKERFSAEFPKEGPSILRIQQVVRGDSAAYFCASSLGLAQGEQYFGPGTRLTVT.